This record looks at one TCR beta chain sequence and its context. The source of the sample is a study of blood T cell repertoires in COVID-19. Study summary: Both acute and convalescent COVID-19 samples were obtained from the United States, Italy and Spain. Nucleic acid was either cDNA or gDNA, and it came from T cells, B-cell-depleted T cells, or PBMCs.

Per the original data handling: By means of reference gene primer amplification, nucleated cell counts were estimated. Only in-frame clones appear in the TCRdb table, and some are missing; sequencing was by immunoSEQ multiplex PCR. Clone size and V and J calls were adopted from that table, with D and trimming inferred from the DNA. The sample lists about 200,000 clones; around 81% were seen once. The length of the CDR3 is 15 residues. V gave up 5 bases and J gave up 5 bases; unmatched junction bases: 7. Germline V gives CDR1 LNHDA, CDR2 SQIVND (reference sequence). One Seattle source followed patients from active infection through their disease course.

Sequencing was performed on peripheral blood. This rearrangement joins TRBV19 to TRBJ2-2, with TRBD1 matching 8 bases. This receptor was identified in a man between 60 and 70 years old with COVID-19, enrolled during active disease. CDR3: CASSARQGRTGELFF. In nucleotides, the CDR3 is TGTGCCAGTAGTGCCCGACAGGGGAGGACCGGGGAGCTGTTTTTT.